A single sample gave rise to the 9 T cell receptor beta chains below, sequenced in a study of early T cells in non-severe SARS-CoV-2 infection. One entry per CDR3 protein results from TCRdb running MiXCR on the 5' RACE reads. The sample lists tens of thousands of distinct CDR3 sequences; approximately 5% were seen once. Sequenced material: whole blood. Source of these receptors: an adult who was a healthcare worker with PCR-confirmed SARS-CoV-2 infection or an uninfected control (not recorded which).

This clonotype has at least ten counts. Here the CDR3 reads CASSETGVTGELFF. The CDR3 bases are TGTGCCAGCAGTGAAACAGGGGTCACCGGGGAGCTGTTTTTT. The V gene is TRBV6-1, the J gene TRBJ2-2; 7 nucleotides align to TRBD1. CDR3 size: 14 residues. In germline, CDR1 is MNHNS, CDR2 SASEGT. V shed 2 bases and J 4 bases; nucleotides not matched to a gene: 1.

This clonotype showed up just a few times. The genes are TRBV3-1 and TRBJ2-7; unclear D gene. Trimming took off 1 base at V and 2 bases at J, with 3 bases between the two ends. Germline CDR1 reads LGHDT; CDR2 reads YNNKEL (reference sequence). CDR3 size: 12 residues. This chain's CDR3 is CASSQGPYEQYF. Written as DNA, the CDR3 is TGTGCCAGCAGCCAAGGACCCTACGAGCAGTACTTC.

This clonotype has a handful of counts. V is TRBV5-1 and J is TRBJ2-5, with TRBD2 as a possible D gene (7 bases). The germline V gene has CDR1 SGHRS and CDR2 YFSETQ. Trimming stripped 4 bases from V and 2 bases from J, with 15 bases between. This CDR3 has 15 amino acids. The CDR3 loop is CASSHPGGRQETQYF. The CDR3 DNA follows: TGCGCCAGCAGCCATCCGGGGGGCCGACAAGAGACCCAGTACTTC.

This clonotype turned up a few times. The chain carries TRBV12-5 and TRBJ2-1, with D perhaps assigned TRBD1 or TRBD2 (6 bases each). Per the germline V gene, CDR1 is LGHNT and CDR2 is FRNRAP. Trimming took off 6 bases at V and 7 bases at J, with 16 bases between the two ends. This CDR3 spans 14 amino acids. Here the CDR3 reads CASGLGGAVNEQFF. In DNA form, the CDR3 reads TGTGCTAGTGGCCTGGGGGGCGCGGTGAATGAGCAGTTCTTC.

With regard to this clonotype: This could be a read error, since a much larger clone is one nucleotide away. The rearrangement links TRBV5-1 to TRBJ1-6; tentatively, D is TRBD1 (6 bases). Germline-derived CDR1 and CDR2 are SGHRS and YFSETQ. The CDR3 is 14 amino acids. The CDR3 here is CVSSKGDRDSPLHF. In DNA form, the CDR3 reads TGCGTCAGCAGCAAGGGGGATAGGGATTCACCCCTCCACTTT. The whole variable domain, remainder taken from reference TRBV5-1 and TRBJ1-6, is KAGVTQTPRYLIKTRGQQVTLSCSPISGHRSVSWYQQTPGQGLQFLFEYFSETQRNKGNFPGRFSGRQFSNSRSEMNVSTLELGDSALYLCVSSKGDRDSPLHFGNGTRLTVT.

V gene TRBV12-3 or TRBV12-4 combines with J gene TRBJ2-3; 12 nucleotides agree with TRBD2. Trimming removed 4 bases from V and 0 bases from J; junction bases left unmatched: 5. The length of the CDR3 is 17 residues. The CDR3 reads CASSSLAGGTSTDTQYF. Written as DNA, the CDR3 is TGTGCCAGCAGTTCCCTAGCGGGGGGGACTAGCACAGATACGCAGTATTTT.

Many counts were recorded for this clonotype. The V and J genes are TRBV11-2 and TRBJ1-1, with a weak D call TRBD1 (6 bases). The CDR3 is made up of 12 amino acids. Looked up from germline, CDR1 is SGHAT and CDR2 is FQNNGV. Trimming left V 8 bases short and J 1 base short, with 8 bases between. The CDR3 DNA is TGTGCCAGCGAGACAGGGAACACTGAAGCTTTCTTT. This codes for CASETGNTEAFF.

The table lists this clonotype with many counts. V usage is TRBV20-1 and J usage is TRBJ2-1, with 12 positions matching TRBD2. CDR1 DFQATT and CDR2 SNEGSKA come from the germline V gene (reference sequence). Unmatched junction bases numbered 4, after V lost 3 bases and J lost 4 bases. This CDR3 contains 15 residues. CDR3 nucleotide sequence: TGCAGTGCTAGGGCTAGCGGGGGGGCTTACAATGAGCAGTTCTTC. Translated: CSARASGGAYNEQFF.

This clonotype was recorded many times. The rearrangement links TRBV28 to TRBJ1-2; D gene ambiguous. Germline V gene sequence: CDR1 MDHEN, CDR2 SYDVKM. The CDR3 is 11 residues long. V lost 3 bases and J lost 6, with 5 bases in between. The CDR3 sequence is CASSLRDGYTF. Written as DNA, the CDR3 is TGTGCCAGCAGTTTGAGGGATGGCTACACCTTC.